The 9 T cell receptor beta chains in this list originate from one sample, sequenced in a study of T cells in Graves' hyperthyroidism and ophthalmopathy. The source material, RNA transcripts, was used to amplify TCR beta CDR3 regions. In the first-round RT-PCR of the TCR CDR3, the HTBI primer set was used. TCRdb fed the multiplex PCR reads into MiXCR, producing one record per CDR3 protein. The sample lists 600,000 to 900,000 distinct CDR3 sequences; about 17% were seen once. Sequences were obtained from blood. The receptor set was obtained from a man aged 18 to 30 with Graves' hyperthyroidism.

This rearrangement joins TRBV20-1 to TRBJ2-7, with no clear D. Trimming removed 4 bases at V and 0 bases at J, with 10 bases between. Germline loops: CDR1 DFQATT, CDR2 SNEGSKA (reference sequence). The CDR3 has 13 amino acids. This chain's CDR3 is CSANRGSSYEQYF. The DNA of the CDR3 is TGCAGTGCTAACCGAGGTAGCTCCTACGAGCAGTACTTC.

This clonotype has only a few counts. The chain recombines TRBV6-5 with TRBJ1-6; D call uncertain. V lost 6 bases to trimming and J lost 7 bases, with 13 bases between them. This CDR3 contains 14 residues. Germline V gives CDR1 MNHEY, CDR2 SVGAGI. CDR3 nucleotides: TGTGCCAGCAGCGACTCAGGCCCGAATTCACCCCTCCACTTT. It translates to CASSDSGPNSPLHF.

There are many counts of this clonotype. CDR3 amino acids: CASSLSGQETQYF. CDR3 bases: TGTGCCAGCAGTCTTTCCGGACAAGAGACCCAGTACTTC. This chain links TRBV27 with TRBJ2-5; D ambiguous. From germline, CDR1 is MNHEY and CDR2 SMNVEV (reference sequence). CDR3 length equals 13 residues. The V gene lost 5 bases and the J gene lost 2 bases, with 9 bases spanning the gap.

CDR3 amino acids: CATIKTGVSYEQYF. The DNA of the CDR3 is TGTGCCACCATTAAGACAGGGGTCTCCTACGAGCAGTACTTC. The V and J genes are TRBV6-9 and TRBJ2-7; 8 bases are a match to TRBD1. Germline V gene sequence: CDR1 MNHGY, CDR2 SVAAGI. The V gene end was trimmed by 10 bases and the J gene end by 0 bases; junction bases not matched to a gene: 8. The CDR3 consists of 14 residues.

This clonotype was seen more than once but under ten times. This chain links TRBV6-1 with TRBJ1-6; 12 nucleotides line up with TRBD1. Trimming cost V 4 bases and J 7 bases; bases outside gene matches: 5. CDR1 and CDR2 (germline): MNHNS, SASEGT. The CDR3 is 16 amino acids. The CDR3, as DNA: TGTGCCAGCAGTGGGGGACAGGGGGCGAGGAATTCACCCCTCCACTTT. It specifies CASSGGQGARNSPLHF.

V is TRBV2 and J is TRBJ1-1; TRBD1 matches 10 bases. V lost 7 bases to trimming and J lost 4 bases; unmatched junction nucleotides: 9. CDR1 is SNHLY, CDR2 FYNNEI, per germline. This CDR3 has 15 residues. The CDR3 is CASTRQGAVVTEAFF. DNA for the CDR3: TGTGCCAGCACGAGACAGGGGGCGGTGGTCACTGAAGCTTTCTTT. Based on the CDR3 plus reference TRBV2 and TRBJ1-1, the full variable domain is EPEVTQTPSHQVTQMGQEVILRCVPISNHLYFYWYRQILGQKVEFLVSFYNNEISEKSEIFDDQFSVERPDGSNFTLKIRSTKLEDSAMYFCASTRQGAVVTEAFFGQGTRLTVV.

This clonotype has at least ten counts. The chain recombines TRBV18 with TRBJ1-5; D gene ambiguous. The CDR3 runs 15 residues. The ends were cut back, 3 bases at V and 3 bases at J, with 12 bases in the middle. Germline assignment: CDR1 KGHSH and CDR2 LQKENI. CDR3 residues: CASSPTSLNNQPQHF. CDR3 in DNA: TGTGCCAGCTCACCGACCAGCCTCAACAATCAGCCCCAGCATTTT.

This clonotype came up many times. CDR3 region: CASSLRLDYEQYF. CDR3 coding DNA: TGTGCCAGCAGCTTAAGGCTTGACTACGAGCAGTACTTC. The rearrangement uses TRBV7-2 and TRBJ2-7; D is ambiguous. Per the germline V gene, CDR1 is SGHTA and CDR2 is FQGNSA. V was shortened by 2 bases and J by 3 bases, with 8 bases between the two germline ends. The CDR3 runs 13 residues.

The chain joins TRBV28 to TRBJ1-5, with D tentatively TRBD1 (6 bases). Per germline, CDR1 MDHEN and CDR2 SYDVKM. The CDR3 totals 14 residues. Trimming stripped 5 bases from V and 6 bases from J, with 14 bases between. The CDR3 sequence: CASSLTGTTQPQHF. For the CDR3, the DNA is TGTGCCAGCAGTCTCACCGGGACAACTCAGCCCCAGCATTTT.